This T cell receptor beta chain was retrieved from a study of identical twins. In TCRdb, the 5' RACE reads were re-called with MiXCR into one record per CDR3 protein. The sample has some 500,000 distinct CDR3 sequences; roughly an eighth are singletons. This clonotype was found a few times. The CDR3 spans 15 residues. Germline CDR1 reads ENHRY; CDR2 reads SYGVKD. Unmatched junction bases numbered 11, after V lost 8 bases and J lost 3 bases. These same data were also listed under a study on yellow fever vaccine responses in identical twins.

The TCR was taken from a woman aged 18-29 years in good health. Sequenced material: CD4+ T cells sorted from blood. V and J are TRBV10-3 and TRBJ2-3; TRBD1 agrees at 7 bases. The chain's CDR3 is CAIGPGQHTTDTQYF. CDR3 sequence (DNA): TGTGCCATCGGTCCGGGACAGCACACAACAGATACGCAGTATTTT.